This T cell receptor (beta chain) was captured by sequencing in a study of identical twins. Whole-study findings and limits: Among out-of-frame alpha sequences shared by twins, low generation probability occurred in excess. Cross-sectional statistical analysis was relied on for the conclusions, without the same donors being followed. Beta out-of-frame sequences showed weaker excess twin sharing.

Per germline, CDR1 LNHDA and CDR2 SQIVND (reference sequence). V dropped 3 bases and J dropped 8 bases, with 11 bases sitting between them. CDR3 length: 13 residues. TCRdb reprocessed the 5' RACE reads via MiXCR and lists one record per CDR3 protein. The sample holds around 1.7 million distinct CDR3 sequences; more than 30% are singletons and the top ten take approximately 0.25%. With regard to this clonotype: What it binds is not known.

The sequence came from a newborn girl in good health. The sequencing input was cord blood. This chain uses TRBV19 with TRBJ2-1; D call uncertain. The CDR3 region is CASSMVGGDEQFF. CDR3 nucleotide sequence: TGTGCCAGTAGTATGGTCGGTGGGGATGAGCAGTTCTTC.